Listed here is a single T cell receptor beta chain. The sample is drawn from a study of shared T cell receptors in the human thymus. CDR3 length: 19 residues. CDR1 and CDR2 (germline): MNHNS, SASEGT. Trimming removed 3 bases from V and 4 bases from J; junction bases left unmatched: 18. Sequencing used immunoSEQ multiplex PCR; TCRdb keeps in-frame clones, though not all of them. The sample includes more than 550,000 clones, around 87% of them seen just once. The data also belong to a second study, concerning human thymus T cells.

The sample comprised thymocytes. The clonotype comes from a boy under two years old with a congenital heart defect. This chain connects TRBV6-1 to TRBJ2-3; 8 positions agree with TRBD1. DNA for the CDR3: TGTGCCAGCAGTGACCTGACAGGGGACGGAGAGGCGCTCCCAGATACGCAGTATTTT. Translation: CASSDLTGDGEALPDTQYF.